Listed below are T cell receptor beta chains from one sample, sequenced in a study of human T cells and chemical hapten exposure. In TCRdb, the 5' RACE reads were re-called with MiXCR into one record per CDR3 protein. The sample yields over 95,000 distinct CDR3 sequences, 15% to 20% seen once. The receptors originated from a human donor in good health. Each CDR3 is given with its conserved first and last residue. A D gene is named only where the DNA matches it firmly. Only part of the rows carry a size: once, few, many, or a class if the clone is expanded.

TRBJ2-1 | many | TRBV5-1 | TRBD2 | CASSLVSGSPVNEQFF | TGCGCCAGCAGCTTGGTTAGCGGGAGTCCCGTCAATGAGCAGTTCTTC
TRBJ1-5 | . | TRBV2 | . | CASSEGRRGSNQPQHF | TGTGCCAGCAGTGAGGGACGACGGGGAAGCAATCAGCCCCAGCATTTT
TRBJ2-3 | few | TRBV10-3 | . | CASSGQPDTQYF | TGTGCCAGCTCTGGACAGCCAGATACGCAGTATTTT
TRBJ1-2 | . | TRBV11-2 | . | CASSKGPYGYTF | TGTGCCAGCAGCAAGGGACCCTATGGCTACACCTTC
TRBJ2-1 | . | TRBV4-2 | TRBD2 | CASSHQPGTNYNEQFF | TGTGCCAGCAGCCATCAACCCGGGACTAACTACAATGAGCAGTTCTTC
TRBJ2-3 | few | TRBV29-1 | TRBD1 | CSVGRGLADTQYF | TGCAGCGTTGGCAGGGGGCTTGCAGATACGCAGTATTTT
TRBJ1-2 | few | TRBV7-9 | . | CASSPSYGYTF | TGTGCCAGCAGCCCTTCCTATGGCTACACCTTC
TRBJ1-6 | few | TRBV18 | . | CASSPSLGRSPLHF | TGTGCCAGCTCACCGAGCCTTGGCAGGTCACCCCTCCACTTT
TRBJ2-7 | . | TRBV28 | TRBD2 | CASSFQRGFYEQYF | TGTGCCAGCAGTTTTCAGCGGGGGTTCTACGAGCAGTACTTC
TRBJ1-2 | . | TRBV30 | . | CAWSVSGTGGYTF | TGTGCCTGGAGTGTATCAGGGACGGGCGGCTACACCTTC
TRBJ2-3 | few | TRBV2 | . | CATAEGDTQYF | TGTGCCACCGCAGAGGGAGATACGCAGTATTTT